Sequencing of this T cell receptor (beta chain) was carried out in a study of T cell responses to AZD1222 COVID-19 vaccine. Study-level results: Compared with day 0, the breadth and depth of the Spike-specific TCR repertoire rose significantly after two doses of AZD1222.

As regards this clone: Its specificity is unknown.

CDR1 and CDR2 from the germline V gene are MNHNS and SASEGT. The length of the CDR3 is 15 residues. Trimming pared 0 bases from V and 5 bases from J, leaving 13 bases between. This table comes from immunoSEQ multiplex PCR, and its TCRdb copy is limited to in-frame clones, with some not included. The sample includes around 150,000 clones, 92% of them seen just once. J is TRBJ1-1 and V is TRBV6-1; unclear D gene. The material was peripheral blood, obtained 28 days after the second AZD1222 dose. The clonotype was recovered from an adult who received the AZD1222 COVID-19 vaccine. The CDR3 DNA reads as TGTGCCAGCAGTGAAGCGTCGGGTGGAAGGACTGAAGCTTTCTTT. Translating gives CASSEASGGRTEAFF.